These 7 T cell receptor beta chains originate from one sample sequenced in a study of a mutant IDH1 vaccine in newly diagnosed glioma. Sample time point: week 47, end of study. It was 300 ug of mutant IDH1 20-mer peptide that made up each vaccine dose, given with topical imiquimod. No antigen has been identified for these receptors. TCRdb keeps only in-frame clones here, not all; method: immunoSEQ multiplex PCR. The data contain just over 60,000 clones, roughly 87% of them singletons. Sequencing used PBMCs, obtained from a glioma patient whose treatment included an IDH1 peptide vaccine. The receptors stem from a man aged 25 to 45 with glioma.

The V call is TRBV5-4, the J call TRBJ2-7, with TRBD1 identical over 9 bases. The CDR3 spans 14 residues. Trimming removed 2 bases from V and 1 base from J; junction bases left unmatched: 1. Germline CDR1 reads SGHNT; CDR2 reads YYREEE (reference sequence). The CDR3 loop is CASSLQGASYEQYF. The CDR3 DNA reads as TGTGCCAGCAGCTTACAGGGGGCATCCTACGAGCAGTACTTC.

This chain connects TRBV5-1 to TRBJ2-3; 10 bases map to TRBD2. V was pared by 1 base and J by 3 bases, with 5 bases of the junction left unmatched. This CDR3 spans 16 amino acids. Germline CDR1 reads SGHRS; CDR2 reads YFSETQ. The DNA for the CDR3 is TGCGCCAGCAGCTTGAGGGGACTAGCGTTAACAGATACGCAGTATTTT. Amino acid sequence: CASSLRGLALTDTQYF.

Only one count was recorded for this clone. The chain links TRBV6-6 to TRBJ2-4, with D possibly matching TRBD1 (5 bases). The CDR3 runs to 13 residues. V was cut by 2 bases and J by 6 bases, with 8 bases left in between. Germline values: CDR1 MNHNY, CDR2 SVGAGI (reference sequence). In nucleotides, the CDR3 is TGTGCCAGCAGTTACGGGCAGGGAAACATTCAGTACTTC. This encodes CASSYGQGNIQYF.

This chain uses TRBV9 with TRBJ1-4; no firm D call. The CDR3 totals 14 residues. Between the trimmed V and J ends, which lost 3 bases and 5 bases, there was a span of 11 bases. Germline V CDR1 and CDR2: SGDLS, YYNGEE. The CDR3 DNA reads as TGTGCCAGCAGCGGAGGCGGAATCAATGAAAAACTGTTTTTT. Protein sequence: CASSGGGINEKLFF.

This clone was observed once. This chain links TRBV27 with TRBJ1-5, with a possible D match to TRBD1 (6 bases). Between the trimmed V and J ends, which lost 5 bases and 3 bases, there was a span of 11 bases. The V gene's germline CDR1 is MNHEY and CDR2 SMNVEV (reference sequence). The CDR3 totals 14 residues. The CDR3 DNA is TGTGCCAGCAGTCCTCGACAGGACAATCAGCCCCAGCATTTT. Residues: CASSPRQDNQPQHF.

This sequence joins TRBV9 and TRBJ2-3; D is possibly TRBD1 or TRBD2 (5 bases each). The CDR3 covers 15 residues. V shed 3 bases and J shed 0 bases, with 11 bases lying between them. CDR1 is SGDLS and CDR2 is YYNGEE in the germline V gene. CDR3 protein: CASSGRDGSTDTQYF. CDR3 nucleotide sequence: TGTGCCAGCAGCGGCCGGGACGGCAGCACAGATACGCAGTATTTT. Based on the CDR3 plus reference TRBV9 and TRBJ2-3, the full variable domain is DSGVTQTPKHLITATGQRVTLRCSPRSGDLSVYWYQQSLDQGLQFLIQYYNGEERAKGNILERFSAQQFPDLHSELNLSSLELGDSALYFCASSGRDGSTDTQYFGPGTRLTVL.

The genes are TRBV5-1 and TRBJ2-5, with a weak D call TRBD1 (5 bases). The CDR3 is 15 amino acids. The germline gives CDR1 SGHRS, CDR2 YFSETQ. V lost 7 bases, J lost 1 base, and 17 bases lay in between. The CDR3 sequence is CASALTGRAQETQYF. The CDR3, as DNA: TGCGCCAGCGCCCTAACAGGCAGGGCCCAAGAGACCCAGTACTTC.